The clone carrying this T cell receptor (beta chain) was picked up a small number of times. Antigen: not known. The sample belongs to a study of T cells in Graves' hyperthyroidism and ophthalmopathy. TCR beta CDR3 regions were amplified from RNA. Primed by the HTBI set, a first-round RT-PCR was run on the TCR CDR3. TCRdb re-called the multiplex PCR reads through MiXCR, storing one row per CDR3 protein. The sample includes approximately 400,000 distinct CDR3 sequences, approximately 15% of them seen just once. The V and J ends lost 8 bases and 0 bases respectively, with 14 bases between them. The V gene's germline CDR1 is MNHEY and CDR2 SVGEGT. The CDR3 has 15 amino acids. Whole-study results and caveats: Model predictions of ophthalmopathy came a median roughly 6.7 months before onset.

Graves' hyperthyroidism showing no ophthalmopathy progression within 18 months was considered stable. The study left out patients who had uncontrolled infection, other autoimmune disease, pregnancy or lactation. The PBMCs were taken from approximately 9.7 ml of fresh peripheral blood. This receptor was taken from a woman aged 18 to 35 with Graves' hyperthyroidism. The sample was blood. This chain links TRBV6-2 or TRBV6-3 with TRBJ1-3; D is undetermined. This CDR3 is CASGNGRLSGNTIYF. The CDR3 coding sequence is TGTGCCAGCGGGAACGGGAGGCTCTCTGGAAACACCATATATTTT.